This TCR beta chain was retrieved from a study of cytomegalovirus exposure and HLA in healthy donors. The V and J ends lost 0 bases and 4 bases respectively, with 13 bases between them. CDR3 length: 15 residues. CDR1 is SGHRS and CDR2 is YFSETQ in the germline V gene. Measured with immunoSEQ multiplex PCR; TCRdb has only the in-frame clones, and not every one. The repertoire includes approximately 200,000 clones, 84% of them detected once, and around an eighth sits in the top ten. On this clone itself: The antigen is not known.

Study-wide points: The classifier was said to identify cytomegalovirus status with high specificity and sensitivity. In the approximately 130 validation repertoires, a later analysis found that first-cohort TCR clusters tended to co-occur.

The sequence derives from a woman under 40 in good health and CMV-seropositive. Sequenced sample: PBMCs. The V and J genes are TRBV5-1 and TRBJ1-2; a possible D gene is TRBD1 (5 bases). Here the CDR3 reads CASSLDGSGIYGYTF. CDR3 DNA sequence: TGCGCCAGCAGCTTGGATGGCTCAGGGATCTATGGCTACACCTTC.